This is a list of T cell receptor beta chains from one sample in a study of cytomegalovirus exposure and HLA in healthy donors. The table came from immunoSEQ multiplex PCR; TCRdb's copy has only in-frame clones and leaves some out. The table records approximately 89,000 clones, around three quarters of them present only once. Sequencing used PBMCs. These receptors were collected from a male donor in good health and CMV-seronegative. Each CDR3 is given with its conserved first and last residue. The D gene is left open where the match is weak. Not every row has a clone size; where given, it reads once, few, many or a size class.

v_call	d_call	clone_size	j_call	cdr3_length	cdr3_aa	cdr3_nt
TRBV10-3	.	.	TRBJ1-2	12	CAISERGSGYTF	TGTGCCATCAGTGAACGAGGGTCCGGCTACACCTTC
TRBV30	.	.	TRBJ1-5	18	CAWSVLPNREFSNQPQHF	TGTGCCTGGAGTGTACTGCCAAACAGGGAGTTCTCCAATCAGCCCCAGCATTTT
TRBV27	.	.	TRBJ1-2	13	CASSLTGNYGYTF	TGTGCCAGCAGTTTAACAGGGAACTATGGCTACACCTTC
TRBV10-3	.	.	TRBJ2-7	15	CAISPDRGGLYEQYF	TGTGCCATCAGCCCAGACAGGGGAGGGCTCTACGAGCAGTACTTC
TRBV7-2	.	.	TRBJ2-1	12	CASSRPGNEQFF	TGTGCCAGCAGTCGCCCGGGGAATGAGCAGTTCTTC
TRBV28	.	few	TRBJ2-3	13	CASSATGTDTQYF	TGTGCCAGCAGTGCGACAGGCACAGATACGCAGTATTTT
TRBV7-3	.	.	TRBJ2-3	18	CASSPHPPSGEKKVTQYF	TGTGCCAGCAGCCCCCATCCTCCGTCAGGGGAAAAGAAGGTCACGCAGTATTTT
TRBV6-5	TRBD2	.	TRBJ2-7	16	CASSYPLAGGTYEQYF	TGTGCCAGCAGTTACCCCTTGGCGGGGGGAACCTACGAGCAGTACTTC
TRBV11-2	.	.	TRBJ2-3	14	CASSPPWGLSLQYF	TGTGCCAGCAGCCCTCCCTGGGGACTGAGTCTGCAGTATTTT
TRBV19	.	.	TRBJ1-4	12	CASSILNEKLFF	TGTGCCAGTAGTATTCTGAATGAAAAACTGTTTTTT
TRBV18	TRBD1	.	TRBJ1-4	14	CASSPGTVNEKLFF	TGTGCCAGCTCCCCCGGGACAGTTAATGAAAAACTGTTTTTT
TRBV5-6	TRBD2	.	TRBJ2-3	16	CASSLELAGGPDTQYF	TGTGCCAGCAGCTTGGAGTTAGCGGGGGGCCCAGATACGCAGTATTTT
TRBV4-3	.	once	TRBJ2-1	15	CASSQEGARYNEQFF	TGCGCCAGCAGCCAAGAGGGGGCTAGATACAATGAGCAGTTCTTC
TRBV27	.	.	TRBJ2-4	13	CASSLIRENIQYF	TGTGCCAGCAGTTTAATTCGGGAAAACATTCAGTACTTC
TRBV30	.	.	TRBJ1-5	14	CAWSVGYGEQPQHF	TGTGCCTGGAGTGTCGGTTATGGAGAACAGCCCCAGCATTTT
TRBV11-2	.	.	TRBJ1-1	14	CASSLQDMNTEAFF	TGTGCCAGCAGCTTACAGGACATGAACACTGAAGCTTTCTTT